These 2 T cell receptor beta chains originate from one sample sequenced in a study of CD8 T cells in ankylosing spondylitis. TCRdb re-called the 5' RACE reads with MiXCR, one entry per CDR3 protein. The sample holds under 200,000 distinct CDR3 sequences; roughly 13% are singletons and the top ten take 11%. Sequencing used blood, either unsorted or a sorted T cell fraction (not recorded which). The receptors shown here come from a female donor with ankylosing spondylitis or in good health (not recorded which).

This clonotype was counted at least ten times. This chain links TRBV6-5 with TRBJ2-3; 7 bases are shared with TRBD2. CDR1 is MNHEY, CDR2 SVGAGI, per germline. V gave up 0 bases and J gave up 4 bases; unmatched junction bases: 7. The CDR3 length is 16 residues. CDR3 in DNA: TGTGCCAGCAGTTACTCTGCGGGAGATGTGGCAGATACGCAGTATTTT. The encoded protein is CASSYSAGDVADTQYF.

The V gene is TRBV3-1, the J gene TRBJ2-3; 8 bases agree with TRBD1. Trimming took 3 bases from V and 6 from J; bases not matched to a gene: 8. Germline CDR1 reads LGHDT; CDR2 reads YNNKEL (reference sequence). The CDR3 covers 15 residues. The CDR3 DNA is TGTGCCAGCAGCCATAGGACAGGGCTCGGCGATACGCAGTATTTT. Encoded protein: CASSHRTGLGDTQYF.